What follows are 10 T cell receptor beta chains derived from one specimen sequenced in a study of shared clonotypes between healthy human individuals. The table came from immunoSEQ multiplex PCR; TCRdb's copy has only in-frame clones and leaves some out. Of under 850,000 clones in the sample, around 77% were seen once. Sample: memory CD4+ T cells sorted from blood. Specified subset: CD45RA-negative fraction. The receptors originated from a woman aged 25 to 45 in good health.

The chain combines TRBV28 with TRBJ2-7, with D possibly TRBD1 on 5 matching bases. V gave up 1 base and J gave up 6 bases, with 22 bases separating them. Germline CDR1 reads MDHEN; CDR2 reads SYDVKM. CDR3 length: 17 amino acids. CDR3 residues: CASSLSLNWGLACEQYF. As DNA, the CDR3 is TGTGCCAGCAGTTTATCCCTGAACTGGGGCCTGGCTTGCGAGCAGTACTTC.

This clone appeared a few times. The CDR3 DNA follows: TGTGCCAGCAGCCAGGGCCCAGGATCCACAGATACGCAGTATTTT. Translated, it gives CASSQGPGSTDTQYF. The chain carries TRBV5-6 and TRBJ2-3; D is possibly TRBD1 (5 bases). V lost 4 bases and J 2 bases, leaving 14 bases between the germline ends. This CDR3 comprises 15 residues. Germline assignment: CDR1 SGHDT and CDR2 YYEEEE.

The CDR3 reads CASSLVDYEQYF. CDR3 sequence (DNA): TGTGCCAGCAGCTTAGTCGACTACGAGCAGTACTTC. This chain joins TRBV7-9 and TRBJ2-7, with D hard to call. V was clipped by 1 base and J by 3 bases, with 4 bases between them. This CDR3 spans 12 amino acids. Germline CDR1 and CDR2: SEHNR and FQNEAQ (reference sequence). Full variable domain (outside the CDR3, taken from reference TRBV7-9 and TRBJ2-7): DTGVSQNPRHKITKRGQNVTFRCDPISEHNRLYWYRQTLGQGPEFLTYFQNEAQLEKSRLLSDRFSAERPKGSFSTLEIQRTEQGDSAMYLCASSLVDYEQYFGPGTRLTVT.

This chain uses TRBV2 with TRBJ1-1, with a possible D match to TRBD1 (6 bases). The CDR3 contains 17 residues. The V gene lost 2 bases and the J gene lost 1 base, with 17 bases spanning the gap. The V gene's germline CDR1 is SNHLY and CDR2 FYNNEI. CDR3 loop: CASSESGGALQNTEAFF. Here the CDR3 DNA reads TGTGCCAGCAGTGAAAGTGGGGGGGCCCTCCAGAACACTGAAGCTTTCTTT.

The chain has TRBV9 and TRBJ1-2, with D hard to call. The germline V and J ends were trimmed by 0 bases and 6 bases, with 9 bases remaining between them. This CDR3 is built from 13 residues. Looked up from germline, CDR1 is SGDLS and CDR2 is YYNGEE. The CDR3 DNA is TGTGCCAGCAGCGTAGTATCCGGGAATGGCTACACCTTC. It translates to CASSVVSGNGYTF.

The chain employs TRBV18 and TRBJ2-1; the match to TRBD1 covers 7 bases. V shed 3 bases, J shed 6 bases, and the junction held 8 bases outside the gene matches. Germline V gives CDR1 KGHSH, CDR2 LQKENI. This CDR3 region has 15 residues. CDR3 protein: CASSPSRDSFNEQFF. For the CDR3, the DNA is TGTGCCAGCTCACCGTCCCGGGACAGCTTCAATGAGCAGTTCTTC. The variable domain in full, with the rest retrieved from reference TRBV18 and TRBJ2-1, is NAGVMQNPRHLVRRRGQEARLRCSPMKGHSHVYWYRQLPEEGLKFMVYLQKENIIDESGMPKERFSAEFPKEGPSILRIQQVVRGDSAAYFCASSPSRDSFNEQFFGPGTRLTVL.

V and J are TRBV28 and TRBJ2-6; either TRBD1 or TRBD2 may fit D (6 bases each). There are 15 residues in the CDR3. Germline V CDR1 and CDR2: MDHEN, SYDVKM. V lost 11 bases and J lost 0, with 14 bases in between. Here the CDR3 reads CAGGGGSSGANVLTF. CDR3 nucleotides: TGTGCCGGAGGGGGTGGAAGCTCTGGGGCCAACGTCCTGACTTTC. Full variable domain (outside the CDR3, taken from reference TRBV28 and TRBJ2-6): DVKVTQSSRYLVKRTGEKVFLECVQDMDHENMFWYRQDPGLGLRLIYFSYDVKMKEKGDIPEGYSVSREKKERFSLILESASTNQTSMYLCAGGGGSSGANVLTFGAGSRLTVL.

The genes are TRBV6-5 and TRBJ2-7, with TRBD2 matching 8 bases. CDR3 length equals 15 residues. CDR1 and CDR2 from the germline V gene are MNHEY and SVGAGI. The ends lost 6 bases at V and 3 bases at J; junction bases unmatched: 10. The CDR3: CASSPLAVRGYEQYF. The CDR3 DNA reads TGTGCCAGCAGCCCACTAGCGGTCCGGGGCTACGAGCAGTACTTC.

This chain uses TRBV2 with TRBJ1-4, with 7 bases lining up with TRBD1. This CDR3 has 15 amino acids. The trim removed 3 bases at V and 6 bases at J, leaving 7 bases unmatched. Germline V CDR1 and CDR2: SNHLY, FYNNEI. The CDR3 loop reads CASSENRGAYEKLFF. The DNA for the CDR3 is TGTGCCAGCAGTGAGAACAGGGGTGCCTATGAAAAACTGTTTTTT.

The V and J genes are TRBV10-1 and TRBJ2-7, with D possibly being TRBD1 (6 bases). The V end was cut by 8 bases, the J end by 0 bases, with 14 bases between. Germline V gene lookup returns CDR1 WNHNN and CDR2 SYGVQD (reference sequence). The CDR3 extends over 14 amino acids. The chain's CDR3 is CASSGQDSSYEQYF. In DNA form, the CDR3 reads TGCGCCAGCTCAGGTCAGGACAGCTCCTACGAGCAGTACTTC.